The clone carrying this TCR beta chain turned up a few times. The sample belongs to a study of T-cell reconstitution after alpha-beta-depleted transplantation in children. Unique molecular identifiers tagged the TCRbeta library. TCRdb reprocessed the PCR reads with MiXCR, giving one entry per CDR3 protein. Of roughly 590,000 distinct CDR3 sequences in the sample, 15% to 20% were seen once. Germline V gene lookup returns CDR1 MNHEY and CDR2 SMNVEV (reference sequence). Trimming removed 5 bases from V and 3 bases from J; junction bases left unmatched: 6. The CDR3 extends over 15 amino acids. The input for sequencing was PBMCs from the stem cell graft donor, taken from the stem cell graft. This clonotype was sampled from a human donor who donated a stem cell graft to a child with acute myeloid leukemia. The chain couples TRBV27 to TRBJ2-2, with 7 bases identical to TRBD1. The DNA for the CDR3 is TGTGCCAGCAGTACACCGGGACAGTACACCGGGGAGCTGTTTTTT. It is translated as CASSTPGQYTGELFF.